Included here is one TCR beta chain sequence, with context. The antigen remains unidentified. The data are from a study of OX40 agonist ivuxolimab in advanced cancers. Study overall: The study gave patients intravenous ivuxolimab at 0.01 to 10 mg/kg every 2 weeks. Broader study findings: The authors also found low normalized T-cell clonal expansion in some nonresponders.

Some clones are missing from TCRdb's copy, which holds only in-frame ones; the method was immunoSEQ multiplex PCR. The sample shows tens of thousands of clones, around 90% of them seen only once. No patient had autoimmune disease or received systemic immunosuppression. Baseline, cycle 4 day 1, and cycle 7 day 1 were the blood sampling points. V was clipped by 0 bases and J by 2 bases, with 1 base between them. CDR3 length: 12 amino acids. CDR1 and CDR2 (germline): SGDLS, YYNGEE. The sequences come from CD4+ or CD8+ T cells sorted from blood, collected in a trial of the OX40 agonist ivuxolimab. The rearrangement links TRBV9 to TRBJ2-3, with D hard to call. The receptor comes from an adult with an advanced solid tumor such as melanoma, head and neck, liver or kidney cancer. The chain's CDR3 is CASSVVTDTQYF. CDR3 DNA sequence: TGTGCCAGCAGCGTAGTCACAGATACGCAGTATTTT.